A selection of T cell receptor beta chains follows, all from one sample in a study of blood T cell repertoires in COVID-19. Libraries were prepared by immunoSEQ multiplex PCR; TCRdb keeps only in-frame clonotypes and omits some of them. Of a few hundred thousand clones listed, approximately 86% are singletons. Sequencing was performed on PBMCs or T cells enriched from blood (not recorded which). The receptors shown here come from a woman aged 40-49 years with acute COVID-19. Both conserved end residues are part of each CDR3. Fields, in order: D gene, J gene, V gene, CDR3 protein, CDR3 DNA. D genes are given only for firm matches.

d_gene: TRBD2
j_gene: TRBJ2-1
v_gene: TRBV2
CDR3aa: CASRTSARAYNEQFF
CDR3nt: TGTGCCAGCAGGACTAGCGCCCGGGCCTACAATGAGCAGTTCTTC

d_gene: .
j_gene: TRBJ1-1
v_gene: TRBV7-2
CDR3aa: CASSLGPGFTTEAFF
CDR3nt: TGTGCCAGCAGCTTAGGACCAGGGTTTACCACTGAAGCTTTCTTT

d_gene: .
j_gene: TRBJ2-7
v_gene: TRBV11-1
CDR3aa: CASSLLSKTGFYEQYF
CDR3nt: TGTGCCAGCAGCTTATTATCAAAAACAGGGTTCTACGAGCAGTACTTC

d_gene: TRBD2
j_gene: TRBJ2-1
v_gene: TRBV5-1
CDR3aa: CASSSAVAGGNEQFF
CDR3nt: TGCGCCAGCAGCTCGGCGGTAGCGGGGGGGAATGAGCAGTTCTTC

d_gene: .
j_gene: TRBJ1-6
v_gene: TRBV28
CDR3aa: CASSFPGTYNSPLHF
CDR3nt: TGTGCCAGCAGCTTCCCCGGGACCTATAATTCACCCCTCCACTTT

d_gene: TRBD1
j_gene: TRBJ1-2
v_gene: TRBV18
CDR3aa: CASSLRPGQGASPLNYGYTF
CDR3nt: TGTGCCAGCTCACTTCGTCCGGGACAGGGGGCGTCCCCTTTGAACTATGGCTACACCTTC

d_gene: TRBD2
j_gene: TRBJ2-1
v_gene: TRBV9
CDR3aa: CASSKGTSGRSEQFF
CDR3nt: TGTGCCAGCAGCAAGGGGACTAGCGGGAGGTCTGAGCAGTTCTTC

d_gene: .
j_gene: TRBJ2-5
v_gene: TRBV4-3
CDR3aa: CASSQDGLARETQYF
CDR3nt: TGCGCCAGCAGCCAAGATGGCCTAGCAAGAGAGACCCAGTACTTC

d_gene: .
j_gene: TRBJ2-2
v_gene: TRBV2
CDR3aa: CASMFTTGELFF
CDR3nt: TGTGCCAGCATGTTCACAACCGGGGAGCTGTTTTTT

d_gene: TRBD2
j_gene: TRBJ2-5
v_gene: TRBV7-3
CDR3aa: CASSPTSGGYLGQETQYF
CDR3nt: TGTGCCAGCAGCCCGACTAGCGGGGGGTACCTGGGCCAAGAGACCCAGTACTTC